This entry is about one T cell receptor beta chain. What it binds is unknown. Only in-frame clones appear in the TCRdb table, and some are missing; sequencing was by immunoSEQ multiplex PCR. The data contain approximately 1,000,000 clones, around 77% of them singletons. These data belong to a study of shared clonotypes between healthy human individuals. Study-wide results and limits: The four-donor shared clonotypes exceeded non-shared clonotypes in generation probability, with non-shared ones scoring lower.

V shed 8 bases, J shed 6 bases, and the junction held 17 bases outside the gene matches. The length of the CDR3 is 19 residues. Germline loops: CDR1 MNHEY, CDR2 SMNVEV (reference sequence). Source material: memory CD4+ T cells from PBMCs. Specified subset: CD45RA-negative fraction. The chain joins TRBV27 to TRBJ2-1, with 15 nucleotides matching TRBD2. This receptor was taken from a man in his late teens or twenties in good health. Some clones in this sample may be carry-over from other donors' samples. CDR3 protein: CASRGRTSGRAWAGNEQFF. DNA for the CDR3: TGTGCCAGCCGCGGCCGGACTAGCGGGAGGGCCTGGGCGGGCAATGAGCAGTTCTTC.